This record looks at one T cell receptor beta chain sequence and its context. This entry comes from a study of OX40 agonist ivuxolimab in advanced cancers. V dropped 4 bases and J dropped 8 bases, with 14 bases sitting between them. CDR1 and CDR2 (germline): MNHEY, SMNVEV (reference sequence). The CDR3 is 13 amino acids. Here immunoSEQ multiplex PCR was the method, and the copy in TCRdb shows in-frame clones only, minus some. Among tens of thousands of clones, roughly 89% were seen once, and the ten largest hold approximately 0.36%. This sample comprised CD4+ or CD8+ T cells sorted from blood, obtained in a trial of the OX40 agonist ivuxolimab. J is TRBJ1-1 and V is TRBV27, with D possibly being TRBD1 (6 bases). This receptor was taken from an adult with an advanced solid tumor such as melanoma, head and neck, liver or kidney cancer. CDR3 sequence reads: CASSSRGPTEAFF. The CDR3 DNA reads TGTGCCAGCAGTTCCAGGGGACCTACCGAAGCTTTCTTT.